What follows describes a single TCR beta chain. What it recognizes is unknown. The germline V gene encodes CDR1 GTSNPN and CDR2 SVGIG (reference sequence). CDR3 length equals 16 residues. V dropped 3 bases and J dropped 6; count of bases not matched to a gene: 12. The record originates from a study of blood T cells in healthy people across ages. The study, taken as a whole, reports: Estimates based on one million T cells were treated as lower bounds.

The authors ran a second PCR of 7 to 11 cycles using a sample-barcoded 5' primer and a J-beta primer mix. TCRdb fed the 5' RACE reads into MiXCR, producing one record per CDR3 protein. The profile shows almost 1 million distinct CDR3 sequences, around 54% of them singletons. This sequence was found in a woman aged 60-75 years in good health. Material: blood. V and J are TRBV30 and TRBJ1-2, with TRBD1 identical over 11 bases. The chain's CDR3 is CAWSPWGTGGVNGYTF. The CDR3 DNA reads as TGTGCCTGGAGCCCCTGGGGGACAGGGGGAGTGAATGGCTACACCTTC.